This T cell receptor beta chain was identified in a study of CD8 T cells in ankylosing spondylitis. Study-wide points: Ankylosing spondylitis blood seemed to carry a telltale TCR beta motif made of under 10 highly homologous variants.

In making TCR beta libraries, quantitative 5'-RACE with molecular barcodes was used. TCRdb fed the 5' RACE reads into MiXCR, producing one record per CDR3 protein. This sample yields around 770,000 distinct CDR3 sequences, of which around 20% are seen a single time; under 20% belongs to the top ten. To note about this clonotype: Its antigen is undetermined.

The CDR3 has 17 amino acids. V lost 7 bases to trimming and J lost 0 bases; unmatched junction nucleotides: 12. The sample was blood, either unsorted or a sorted T cell fraction (not recorded which). The genes are TRBV12-3 or TRBV12-4 and TRBJ1-3, with 7 bases matching TRBD1. The sequence derives from a male donor with ankylosing spondylitis. CDR3 amino acids: CASTPGQLTHSGNTIYF. The CDR3 DNA reads as TGTGCCAGCACGCCGGGACAGCTGACCCACTCTGGAAACACCATATATTTT.